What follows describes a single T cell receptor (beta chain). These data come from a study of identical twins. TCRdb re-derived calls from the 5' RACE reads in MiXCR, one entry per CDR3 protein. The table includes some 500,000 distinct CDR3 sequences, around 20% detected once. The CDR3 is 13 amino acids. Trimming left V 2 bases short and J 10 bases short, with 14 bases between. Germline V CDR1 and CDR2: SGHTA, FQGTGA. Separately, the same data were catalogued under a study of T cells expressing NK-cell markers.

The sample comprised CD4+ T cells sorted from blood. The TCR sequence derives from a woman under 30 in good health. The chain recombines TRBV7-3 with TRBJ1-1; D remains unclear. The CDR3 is CASSLLGTAGAFF. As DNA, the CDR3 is TGTGCCAGCAGCTTATTAGGAACGGCGGGAGCTTTCTTT.